The 23 T cell receptor beta chains reported below all come from one sample, sequenced in a study of shared clonotypes between healthy human individuals. Sequencing used immunoSEQ multiplex PCR; TCRdb keeps in-frame clones, though not all of them. The sample carries about 2.4 million clones, 85% to 95% recorded once. Sequenced material: naive CD4+ T cells sorted from blood. Subset given: CD45RA+ positively selected. The receptor source for this set is a man aged 18-30 years in good health.

CDR3 region: CASSRGSATYNEQFF. CDR3 bases: TGTGCCAGCAGCCGCGGAAGCGCAACCTACAATGAGCAGTTCTTC. The chain couples TRBV5-4 to TRBJ2-1; D unresolved. The germline V gene encodes CDR1 SGHNT and CDR2 YYREEE (reference sequence). The CDR3 covers 15 residues. V shed 4 bases and J shed 2 bases, with 13 bases lying between them.

This clone was detected once. The same CDR3 also results from other DNA sequences found in this sample. The chain has TRBV5-1 and TRBJ1-2; D is unresolved. Trimming shortened V by 0 bases and J by 1 base, and 4 bases separated the two germline ends. This CDR3 is 13 amino acids long. CDR1 and CDR2 from the germline V gene are SGHRS and YFSETQ. In DNA, the CDR3 is TGCGCCAGCAGCTTGGTGGATAACTATGGCTACACCTTC. Its translation is CASSLVDNYGYTF.

Only one count was recorded for this clone. The rearrangement joins TRBV11-2 to TRBJ1-1, with D tentatively TRBD1 (5 bases). There are 16 residues in the CDR3. CDR1 and CDR2 (germline): SGHAT, FQNNGV. The V gene lost 8 bases and the J gene lost 2 bases, with 21 bases spanning the gap. The CDR3 protein is CASGTGTPWVNTEAFF. CDR3 DNA: TGTGCCAGCGGAACCGGGACGCCCTGGGTTAACACTGAAGCTTTCTTT.

This chain joins TRBV11-3 and TRBJ2-1; D is possibly TRBD1 (6 bases). The CDR3 totals 15 residues. Germline CDR1 SGHNT, CDR2 YENEEA. Deletions cut 4 bases from V and 4 bases from J, with 14 bases between. The CDR3 protein is CASSSSPGQYNEQFF. The CDR3, as DNA: TGTGCCAGCAGCTCCTCTCCCGGACAGTACAATGAGCAGTTCTTC.

The J gene is TRBJ2-2, the V gene TRBV9, with D maybe TRBD1 (6 bases). V lost 5 bases, J lost 6 bases, and 17 bases lay in between. This CDR3 comprises 15 residues. Germline-derived CDR1 and CDR2 are SGDLS and YYNGEE. In nucleotides, the CDR3 is TGTGCCAGCAGATCCGGGACAATGGGTTCCGGGGAGCTGTTTTTT. Translation: CASRSGTMGSGELFF.

The chain employs TRBV7-9 and TRBJ2-1; TRBD2 matches at 7 bases. Germline CDR1 is SEHNR and CDR2 is FQNEAQ (reference sequence). The CDR3 has 18 residues. With V trimmed by 5 bases and J by 3 bases, 16 bases remained unmatched. The CDR3 DNA reads as TGTGCCAGCAGCCCCACCGCCCTAGCGGCCAACGTCTACAATGAGCAGTTCTTC. Amino acid sequence: CASSPTALAANVYNEQFF.

The rearrangement joins TRBV11-2 to TRBJ2-7; D perhaps matches TRBD2 (5 bases). V was shortened by 0 bases and J by 6 bases, with 9 bases between the two germline ends. The CDR3 consists of 13 residues. Germline V gives CDR1 SGHAT, CDR2 FQNNGV. CDR3 in DNA: TGTGCCAGCAGCTTAGAGTCGGGGTTCGAGCAGTACTTC. As protein: CASSLESGFEQYF.

This chain joins TRBV4-2 and TRBJ2-1; 10 bases match TRBD2. The germline CDR1 and CDR2 sequences are LGHNA and YNFKEQ. Trimming removed 1 base from V and 4 bases from J; junction bases left unmatched: 7. The CDR3 length is 17 residues. CDR3 amino acids: CASSQGSGLANYNEQFF. DNA of the CDR3: TGTGCCAGCAGCCAAGGATCGGGACTAGCGAATTACAATGAGCAGTTCTTC.

The chain recombines TRBV9 with TRBJ1-4; perhaps TRBD1 as D (5 bases). Between the trimmed V and J ends, which lost 2 bases and 3 bases, there was a span of 11 bases. This CDR3 has 15 residues. In germline, CDR1 is SGDLS, CDR2 YYNGEE. The CDR3 region is CASSVSGISNEKLFF. The CDR3 nucleotides are TGTGCCAGCAGCGTTTCAGGGATTTCTAATGAAAAACTGTTTTTT. Variable domain in full (rest from reference TRBV9 and TRBJ1-4): DSGVTQTPKHLITATGQRVTLRCSPRSGDLSVYWYQQSLDQGLQFLIQYYNGEERAKGNILERFSAQQFPDLHSELNLSSLELGDSALYFCASSVSGISNEKLFFGSGTQLSVL.

The V and J genes are TRBV7-2 and TRBJ2-1; TRBD1 matches 8 bases. CDR1 and CDR2 from the germline V gene are SGHTA and FQGNSA. V shed 4 bases, J shed 6 bases, and the junction held 5 bases outside the gene matches. This CDR3 has 14 residues. This chain's CDR3 is CASSSRTGSNEQFF. CDR3 coding DNA: TGTGCCAGCAGCTCCCGGACAGGGTCCAATGAGCAGTTCTTC.

The chain is built from TRBV5-1 and TRBJ2-1, with no clear D. V was pared by 2 bases and J by 0 bases, with 9 bases between. Germline V gene sequence: CDR1 SGHRS, CDR2 YFSETQ. This CDR3 has 15 amino acids. This CDR3 reads CASSFSDRSYNEQFF. CDR3 DNA: TGCGCCAGCAGCTTCTCCGACCGCTCCTACAATGAGCAGTTCTTC. The whole variable domain, filled in from reference TRBV5-1 and TRBJ2-1, reads KAGVTQTPRYLIKTRGQQVTLSCSPISGHRSVSWYQQTPGQGLQFLFEYFSETQRNKGNFPGRFSGRQFSNSRSEMNVSTLELGDSALYLCASSFSDRSYNEQFFGPGTRLTVL.

The genes are TRBV28 and TRBJ2-7; D perhaps matches TRBD2 (5 bases). The germline V and J ends were trimmed by 3 bases and 5 bases, with 23 bases remaining between them. The length of the CDR3 is 17 residues. CDR1 MDHEN and CDR2 SYDVKM come from the germline V gene. CDR3 nucleotide sequence: TGTGCCAGCAGTTTCACCGGATGGGCTAGCCGGGCCAACGAGCAGTACTTC. It yields the protein CASSFTGWASRANEQYF.

The J gene is TRBJ1-2, the V gene TRBV10-3; TRBD1 agrees at 7 bases. After removal of 2 bases from V and 3 bases from J, the junction contained 3 bases not matched to a gene. Germline V gene lookup returns CDR1 ENHRY and CDR2 SYGVKD. The CDR3 sequence is 14 residues long. CDR3 DNA: TGTGCCATCAGTGAGAGGGACAGCCACTATGGCTACACCTTC. This encodes CAISERDSHYGYTF.

The chain combines TRBV18 with TRBJ2-7; D might be TRBD1 or TRBD2, each matching 5 bases. With 3 bases removed from V and 2 bases from J, the gap between germline ends came to 14 bases. Germline loops: CDR1 KGHSH, CDR2 LQKENI. The CDR3 totals 15 residues. The CDR3: CASSPTGPKTYEQYF. CDR3 bases: TGTGCCAGCTCACCTACGGGGCCTAAAACCTACGAGCAGTACTTC. Supplemented by reference TRBV18 and TRBJ2-7, the full variable domain reads NAGVMQNPRHLVRRRGQEARLRCSPMKGHSHVYWYRQLPEEGLKFMVYLQKENIIDESGMPKERFSAEFPKEGPSILRIQQVVRGDSAAYFCASSPTGPKTYEQYFGPGTRLTVT.

V is TRBV2 and J is TRBJ2-1; D uncertain. This CDR3 comprises 10 residues. V lost 9 bases and J 15 bases, leaving 15 bases between the germline ends. From germline, CDR1 is SNHLY and CDR2 FYNNEI. CDR3 protein: CASGTQFPFF. The CDR3 bases are TGTGCCAGTGGAACCCAATTTCCGTTCTTC.

The chain recombines TRBV5-8 with TRBJ1-5; D is ambiguous. Trimming pared 0 bases from V and 9 bases from J, leaving 10 bases between. The CDR3 consists of 13 residues. The V gene's germline CDR1 is SGHTS and CDR2 YDEGEE. The CDR3 sequence is CASSLVGNGPQHF. The CDR3 bases are TGTGCCAGCAGCTTGGTCGGGAACGGGCCCCAGCATTTT.

This rearrangement joins TRBV5-4 to TRBJ1-6, with TRBD1 identical over 9 bases. Germline V gene data show CDR1 as SGHNT and CDR2 as YYREEE (reference sequence). The length of the CDR3 is 15 residues. With 2 bases clipped from V and 9 bases from J, the junction kept 6 bases outside the gene matches. DNA for the CDR3: TGTGCCAGCAGCTTAACCGGGACAGGGATTTCACCCCTCCACTTT. This translates into CASSLTGTGISPLHF.

This chain links TRBV11-2 with TRBJ2-5; D possibly matches TRBD1 or TRBD2 (10 bases each). The V gene's germline CDR1 is SGHAT and CDR2 FQNNGV. Trimming removed 3 bases from V and 5 bases from J, with 22 bases in between. This CDR3 has 17 amino acids. Here the CDR3 DNA reads TGTGCCAGCAGCTTGGGACAGGGGCTAGCGGGGGTTGAGACCCAGTACTTC. This encodes CASSLGQGLAGVETQYF.

This chain joins TRBV10-3 and TRBJ2-5; 14 positions agree with TRBD2. The ends lost 3 bases at V and 4 bases at J; junction bases unmatched: 7. This CDR3 comprises 17 residues. CDR1 and CDR2 (germline): ENHRY, SYGVKD. Here the CDR3 reads CAISDPGLAGGGETQYF. CDR3 nucleotides: TGTGCCATCAGTGATCCCGGACTAGCGGGGGGAGGAGAGACCCAGTACTTC.

V usage is TRBV5-1 and J usage is TRBJ2-6, with D unclear. The CDR3 loop spans 16 amino acids. From germline, CDR1 is SGHRS and CDR2 YFSETQ. Trimming pared 2 bases from V and 0 bases from J, leaving 9 bases between. CDR3 sequence reads: CASSFAGTSGANVLTF. In DNA form, the CDR3 reads TGCGCCAGCAGCTTCGCAGGCACCTCTGGGGCCAACGTCCTGACTTTC.

This clone was counted between two and nine times. This rearrangement joins TRBV5-1 to TRBJ1-1, with D possibly being TRBD1 (5 bases). Germline CDR1 reads SGHRS; CDR2 reads YFSETQ. The CDR3 runs 14 residues. Trimming left V 5 bases short and J 5 bases short, with 16 bases between. The CDR3 nucleotides read TGCGCCAGCAGTAGGACAAGGGGAGGTACTGAAGCTTTCTTT. This translates into CASSRTRGGTEAFF.

The chain links TRBV19 to TRBJ1-5; 7 bases line up with TRBD1. Germline trimming cut 6 bases from V and 3 bases from J; bases unmatched to any gene: 8. Germline V lookup: CDR1 LNHDA, CDR2 SQIVND (reference sequence). The CDR3 is 15 amino acids. The CDR3 is CASRAGGALNQPQHF. CDR3 nucleotide sequence: TGTGCCAGTAGGGCAGGGGGGGCCCTCAATCAGCCCCAGCATTTT.

The rearrangement joins TRBV30 to TRBJ2-5; 8 bases align to TRBD1. The DNA end favors TRBJ2-7, so the J call may be wrong. Germline loops: CDR1 GTSNPN, CDR2 SVGIG (reference sequence). This CDR3 spans 14 amino acids. The CDR3 loop reads CALRQDRVSDEQYF. In DNA, the CDR3 is TGTGCCCTCCGACAGGACAGGGTAAGCGACGAGCAGTACTTC.